The 2 T cell receptor beta chains below come from one sample, sequenced in a study of somatic mutations in cytotoxic T cells in rheumatoid arthritis. Sequenced by immunoSEQ multiplex PCR; TCRdb stores in-frame clones only, minus some. The sample yields under 13,000 clones, 65% to 80% seen once. Material for sequencing was CD8+ T cells sorted from blood. Every receptor here comes from an adult with rheumatoid arthritis.

This sequence joins TRBV11-3 and TRBJ2-5; possibly TRBD1 or TRBD2 for D (5 bases each). The CDR3 totals 15 residues. Germline CDR1 SGHNT, CDR2 YENEEA. Trimming took off 1 base at V and 4 bases at J, with 13 bases between the two ends. The CDR3 DNA follows: TGTGCCAGCAGCTTAGGGGGGTTGGTCCTAGAGACCCAGTACTTC. It translates to CASSLGGLVLETQYF.

This clone was counted a single time. This chain connects TRBV7-9 to TRBJ2-7, with D unclear. The germline V and J ends were trimmed by 5 bases and 5 bases, with 10 bases remaining between them. From germline, CDR1 is SEHNR and CDR2 FQNEAQ (reference sequence). The CDR3 spans 12 residues. This chain's CDR3 is CASSQQPDEQYF. CDR3 nucleotide sequence: TGTGCCAGCAGCCAACAGCCGGACGAGCAGTACTTC.